This TCR beta chain was identified in a study of cytomegalovirus exposure and HLA in healthy donors. Germline V gene sequence: CDR1 KGHSH, CDR2 LQKENI. The CDR3 is made up of 15 amino acids. V was pared by 3 bases and J by 2 bases, with 11 bases between. Use of 60 Vbeta and 13 Jbeta primers characterized the PCR. Clones were read by immunoSEQ multiplex PCR, and TCRdb kept only the in-frame ones, dropping some. The repertoire includes some 250,000 clones, about 80% of them detected once, and over 5% sits in the top ten. The source is a woman aged 40 to 50 in good health and CMV-seropositive. Sequenced material: PBMCs. The chain employs TRBV18 and TRBJ2-1; TRBD1 might be the D (6 bases). The CDR3 loop reads CASSPLGTPYNEQFF. The CDR3 region has the DNA TGTGCCAGCTCACCGCTTGGGACACCCTACAATGAGCAGTTCTTC.